Sequencing of this T cell receptor (beta chain) was carried out in a study of OX40 agonist ivuxolimab in advanced cancers. Assay used: immunoSEQ multiplex PCR; TCRdb lists only in-frame clones, some missing. The top ten hold over 11% of the sample, which has tens of thousands of clones, roughly nine tenths seen once. The length of the CDR3 is 18 residues. V lost 5 bases, J lost 1 base, and 10 bases stayed unmatched. Germline CDR1 and CDR2: MNHEY and SMNVEV (reference sequence). The clonotype comes from an adult with an advanced solid tumor such as melanoma, head and neck, liver or kidney cancer. The chain has TRBV27 and TRBJ2-4, with TRBD1 matching 11 bases. Source: CD4+ or CD8+ T cells sorted from blood, taken in a trial of the OX40 agonist ivuxolimab. This chain's CDR3 is CASSVWTGGSSAKNIQYF. The DNA for the CDR3 is TGTGCCAGCAGTGTCTGGACAGGGGGCAGCTCGGCCAAAAACATTCAGTACTTC.